This record covers a single T cell receptor beta chain. Its antigen is not identified. The CDR3 extends over 16 amino acids. The trim removed 4 bases at V and 0 bases at J, leaving 6 bases unmatched. Germline V lookup: CDR1 SGHDT, CDR2 YYEEEE. TCRdb's copy holds only in-frame clones and misses some; the assay was immunoSEQ multiplex PCR. The sample holds approximately 22,000 clones; roughly 92% are singletons and the top ten take around 25%. The sample belongs to a study of T cell clones after liver transplantation. Overall study context: A pre-transplant mixed lymphocyte reaction with TCRbeta sequencing defined graft-donor-reactive clones followed in post-transplant blood. Study-wide results and limits: A larger donor-reactive than third-party decline suggested partial antigen-specific deletion.

The specimen comprised CD8+ T cells from blood, sampled nearly 26 months after liver transplant. The rearrangement uses TRBV5-6 and TRBJ2-7; 11 positions match TRBD1. The TCR comes from a human patient who received a liver transplant. A subset of T cells may come from the graft donor. CDR3 DNA: TGTGCCAGCAGCCACGGACAGGGGGCAAGCTCCTACGAGCAGTACTTC. It encodes CASSHGQGASSYEQYF.